Shown below are 16 T cell receptor beta chains from a single sample sequenced in a study of cytomegalovirus exposure and HLA in healthy donors. PCR employed 60 Vbeta and 13 Jbeta primers. TCRdb's copy holds only in-frame clones and misses some; the assay was immunoSEQ multiplex PCR. Of about 200,000 clones listed, 70% to 80% are singletons. Sequenced input: PBMCs. Receptor source: a male donor in good health and CMV-seropositive.

The chain has TRBV5-1 and TRBJ2-1; no reliable D call. With 4 bases removed from V and 2 bases from J, the gap between germline ends came to 19 bases. CDR1 and CDR2 (germline): SGHRS, YFSETQ. This CDR3 has 17 amino acids. CDR3 nucleotides: TGCGCCAGCAGCCTGGCCCTAGAGCCCAAAGCCTACAATGAGCAGTTCTTC. Its protein is CASSLALEPKAYNEQFF. The full variable domain, its missing parts supplied by reference TRBV5-1 and TRBJ2-1, is KAGVTQTPRYLIKTRGQQVTLSCSPISGHRSVSWYQQTPGQGLQFLFEYFSETQRNKGNFPGRFSGRQFSNSRSEMNVSTLELGDSALYLCASSLALEPKAYNEQFFGPGTRLTVL.

The chain is built from TRBV5-6 and TRBJ2-3, with 13 positions matching TRBD2. Trimming cost V 7 bases and J 5 bases; bases outside gene matches: 4. In germline, CDR1 is SGHDT, CDR2 YYEEEE. This CDR3 region has 14 residues. The CDR3 sequence: CASWGLAGRDTQYF. DNA for the CDR3: TGTGCCAGCTGGGGACTAGCGGGGCGAGATACGCAGTATTTT.

The CDR3 DNA reads TGTGCCAGCAGCGTTGGCAGGGGCCAAGAGACCCAGTACTTC. Its protein product is CASSVGRGQETQYF. The chain combines TRBV9 with TRBJ2-5; a weak D match, TRBD1 (6 bases). V was trimmed by 2 bases and J by 1 base, leaving 9 bases between them. The CDR3 covers 14 residues. CDR1 and CDR2 (germline): SGDLS, YYNGEE.

The CDR3 region has the DNA TGCGCCAGCAGCCAAGGTGGCAGCGGCCCGAGCGACGAGCAGTACTTC. This translates into CASSQGGSGPSDEQYF. The chain has TRBV4-1 and TRBJ2-7, with a weak D call TRBD2 (5 bases). The CDR3 is made up of 16 amino acids. Germline lookup yields CDR1 MGHRA and CDR2 YSYEKL. The germline V and J ends were trimmed by 1 base and 5 bases, with 18 bases remaining between them.

Note on this clone: Other DNA sequences in the sample encode the same CDR3. J is TRBJ1-5 and V is TRBV4-1, with D perhaps matching TRBD1 (5 bases). CDR1 and CDR2 (germline): MGHRA, YSYEKL. The CDR3 runs to 15 residues. V was cut by 0 bases and J by 3 bases, with 9 bases left in between. CDR3 protein: CASSQDQGSNQPQHF. CDR3 bases: TGCGCCAGCAGCCAAGATCAGGGTTCCAATCAGCCCCAGCATTTT.

CDR3 nucleotide sequence: TGTGCCAGCAGTCTTACAGGGGCCGGAACCTACAATGAGCAGTTCTTC. It yields the protein CASSLTGAGTYNEQFF. The V call is TRBV25-1, the J call TRBJ2-1; 7 nucleotides align to TRBD1. Germline trimming cut 5 bases from V and 2 bases from J; bases unmatched to any gene: 9. Germline loops: CDR1 MGHDK, CDR2 SYGVNS. The CDR3 extends over 16 amino acids.

The chain is built from TRBV13 and TRBJ2-3, with 13 bases lining up with TRBD2. Trimming removed 5 bases from V and 7 bases from J; junction bases left unmatched: 9. Germline CDR1 and CDR2: PRHDT and FYEKMQ (reference sequence). The CDR3 loop spans 16 amino acids. In DNA form, the CDR3 reads TGTGCCAGCAGCCCAACCGGGACTAGCGGGAAGTATACGCAGTATTTT. Residues: CASSPTGTSGKYTQYF.

The V and J genes are TRBV6-6 and TRBJ1-2; the D gene is possibly TRBD1 (6 bases). The germline CDR1 and CDR2 sequences are MNHNY and SVGAGI (reference sequence). The CDR3 loop spans 15 amino acids. With 5 bases removed from V and 0 bases from J, the gap between germline ends came to 13 bases. This CDR3 reads CASSQTGSANYGYTF. For the CDR3, the DNA is TGTGCCAGCAGTCAAACAGGGTCTGCTAACTATGGCTACACCTTC.

This sequence joins TRBV4-2 and TRBJ1-1, with D uncertain. The CDR3 is made up of 14 amino acids. Germline V gene data show CDR1 as LGHNA and CDR2 as YNFKEQ. V was trimmed by 0 bases and J by 0 bases, leaving 5 bases between them. Written as DNA, the CDR3 is TGTGCCAGCAGCCAAGATCGTTTGAACACTGAAGCTTTCTTT. Its translation: CASSQDRLNTEAFF.

The chain has TRBV6-6 and TRBJ1-5, with TRBD1 as a possible D gene (5 bases). V was shortened by 5 bases and J by 5 bases, with 10 bases between the two germline ends. CDR3 length equals 13 residues. Germline V lookup: CDR1 MNHNY, CDR2 SVGAGI (reference sequence). This CDR3 is CASSRGLDQPQHF. The CDR3 nucleotides are TGTGCCAGCAGTAGGGGCCTTGATCAGCCCCAGCATTTT.

The chain has TRBV25-1 and TRBJ2-7, with a tentative D call TRBD2 (6 bases). Trimming shortened V by 6 bases and J by 3 bases, and 9 bases separated the two germline ends. This CDR3 spans 12 amino acids. In germline, CDR1 is MGHDK, CDR2 SYGVNS. The CDR3 DNA reads as TGTGCCAGCAGAGGAGGGCTCTACGAGCAGTACTTC. Translating gives CASRGGLYEQYF.

The chain couples TRBV5-1 to TRBJ1-1; possible D gene TRBD1, 5 bases. Germline-derived CDR1 and CDR2 are SGHRS and YFSETQ. The CDR3 spans 14 residues. Trimming took 2 bases from V and 1 from J, leaving 9 bases between them. The CDR3 loop is CASSFGGKNTEAFF. CDR3 DNA sequence: TGCGCCAGCAGCTTCGGGGGGAAGAACACTGAAGCTTTCTTT. Looking up the rest from reference TRBV5-1 and TRBJ1-1 gives the full variable domain: KAGVTQTPRYLIKTRGQQVTLSCSPISGHRSVSWYQQTPGQGLQFLFEYFSETQRNKGNFPGRFSGRQFSNSRSEMNVSTLELGDSALYLCASSFGGKNTEAFFGQGTRLTVV.

The chain links TRBV6-6 to TRBJ2-1; 7 positions agree with TRBD2. From germline, CDR1 is MNHNY and CDR2 SVGAGI (reference sequence). This CDR3 has 15 residues. J gave up 1 base and V 4 bases, and 4 bases lay outside the gene matches. The CDR3 DNA follows: TGTGCCAGCAGTTCCTTCGGGGGGTCCTACAATGAGCAGTTCTTC. This translates into CASSSFGGSYNEQFF.

The rearrangement uses TRBV4-3 and TRBJ2-5, with 10 bases that match TRBD2. The CDR3 length is 15 residues. Germline loops: CDR1 LGHNA, CDR2 YSLEER. V lost 4 bases, J lost 1 base, and 3 bases stayed unmatched. Written as DNA, the CDR3 is TGCGCCAGCAGCCCTAGCGGGGGAACCCAAGAGACCCAGTACTTC. Its translation is CASSPSGGTQETQYF.

The chain uses TRBV5-4 and TRBJ2-3; a possible D gene is TRBD2 (6 bases). Trimming took off 1 base at V and 4 bases at J, with 13 bases between the two ends. The CDR3 contains 15 residues. Germline V gives CDR1 SGHNT, CDR2 YYREEE (reference sequence). The CDR3: CASSLRLPGADTQYF. CDR3 nucleotide sequence: TGTGCCAGCAGCTTGAGACTTCCGGGAGCAGATACGCAGTATTTT.

About this clone itself: The identical CDR3 is also encoded by other nucleotide sequences in the sample. The chain carries TRBV18 and TRBJ1-5; D is undetermined. Trimming took 2 bases from V and 5 from J, leaving 4 bases between them. The CDR3 length is 12 residues. Germline assignment: CDR1 KGHSH and CDR2 LQKENI. The CDR3 nucleotides read TGTGCCAGCTCACCAAGAGATCAGCCCCAGCATTTT. Encoded protein: CASSPRDQPQHF.